This is a list of T cell receptor beta chains from one sample in a study of T-cell reconstitution after alpha-beta-depleted transplantation in children. TCRdb analysed the PCR reads with MiXCR anew, one entry per CDR3 protein. Of 180,000 or so distinct CDR3 sequences in the sample, roughly 6.3% were seen once. Source: PBMCs, taken before TCRalphabeta/CD19-depleted stem cell transplant. The source is a girl under three years old with combined immunodeficiency, due to receive a stem cell transplant. The CDR3 runs from the conserved cysteine through the conserved F or W. The D gene is left open where the match is weak. Part of the rows lack a size; the others show once, few, many or a class for expanded clones.

V	size	D	J	CDR3	DNA
TRBV7-8	few	.	TRBJ1-1	CASSLAALRTTTEAFF	TGTGCCAGCAGCTTAGCGGCGCTGAGGACCACCACTGAAGCTTTCTTT
TRBV4-1	many	.	TRBJ1-5	CASSQVFPGIRAQHF	TGCGCCAGCAGCCAAGTATTCCCAGGGATCAGAGCCCAGCATTTT
TRBV12-3/TRBV12-4	many	TRBD1	TRBJ2-7	CASSSTDRGPSYEQYF	TGTGCCAGCAGTTCTACTGACAGGGGGCCGTCCTACGAGCAGTACTTC
TRBV20-1	many	.	TRBJ2-1	CSARPAGGMDYNEQFF	TGCAGTGCTAGGCCTGCTGGCGGGATGGACTACAATGAGCAGTTCTTC
TRBV19	.	TRBD2	TRBJ2-1	CASTPGTSGSRGYNEQFF	TGTGCCAGTACCCCTGGGACTAGCGGGAGTAGAGGTTACAATGAGCAGTTCTTC
TRBV29-1	many	TRBD2	TRBJ2-3	CSVETFLAGGKLSTDTQYF	TGCAGCGTTGAAACATTCCTAGCGGGAGGGAAACTTAGCACAGATACGCAGTATTTT
TRBV5-1	many	.	TRBJ1-5	CASSLVGGSQPQHF	TGCGCCAGCAGCTTGGTTGGAGGGAGCCAGCCCCAGCATTTT
TRBV4-3	many	.	TRBJ2-3	CASSQVLIGESTEGDTQYF	TGCGCCAGCAGCCAAGTTTTAATCGGCGAATCAACTGAAGGAGATACGCAGTATTTT
TRBV5-6	.	TRBD1	TRBJ2-1	CASRQGVGEQFF	TGTGCCAGCAGACAGGGGGTGGGGGAGCAGTTCTTC
TRBV20-1	many	TRBD2	TRBJ2-7	CSARGPLGLAGGYEQYF	TGCAGTGCTAGAGGACCCCTCGGGCTAGCGGGAGGGTACGAGCAGTACTTC
TRBV12-3/TRBV12-4	many	TRBD1	TRBJ2-2	CASSSRGTGRTGELFF	TGTGCCAGCAGTTCCCGTGGGACAGGCAGGACCGGGGAGCTGTTTTTT
TRBV7-8	many	TRBD2	TRBJ2-3	CASSRGGPGLDADTQYF	TGTGCCAGCAGCCGTGGTGGGCCGGGACTAGACGCAGATACGCAGTATTTT
TRBV6-5	many	TRBD1	TRBJ1-2	CASSYTGGASYGYTF	TGTGCCAGCAGTTACACAGGGGGCGCAAGCTATGGCTACACCTTC
TRBV7-9	many	.	TRBJ1-2	CASSLQYGYTF	TGTGCCAGCAGCTTACAGTATGGCTACACCTTC
TRBV12-3/TRBV12-4	few	.	TRBJ2-1	CASSHLAVTGYNEQFF	TGTGCCAGCAGTCACCTTGCGGTGACTGGGTACAATGAGCAGTTCTTC
TRBV28	many	.	TRBJ1-4	CASSNPSGGEKLFF	TGTGCCAGCAGTAACCCCTCCGGAGGTGAAAAACTGTTTTTT
TRBV7-6	many	.	TRBJ2-7	CASSFSPSGYEQYF	TGTGCCAGCAGCTTTTCGCCGAGCGGGTACGAGCAGTACTTC
TRBV19	.	TRBD1	TRBJ2-7	CASSAGTGVAYEQYF	TGTGCCAGTAGCGCCGGGACAGGGGTAGCCTACGAGCAGTACTTC
TRBV5-1	many	.	TRBJ2-1	CASSPLSVYNEQFF	TGCGCCAGCAGCCCCCTGTCAGTCTACAATGAGCAGTTCTTC